This TCR beta chain stems from a study of regulatory T cells in long-lasting Graves disease. Study summary: Patients with new Graves' disease had used antithyroid drugs below 3 months.

Arm-PCR with iRepertoire HTBI primers amplified the CDR3 regions for these TCR beta libraries. From the multiplex PCR reads, TCRdb called clonotypes with MiXCR, one entry per CDR3 protein. This repertoire shows a few hundred thousand distinct CDR3 sequences, around 20% found once; its top ten account for around 14%. Study-wide findings and caveats: Newly diagnosed patients shared about a thousand public clonotypes; persistent patients shared approximately 2,700.

CDR3 size: 13 residues. Germline V gives CDR1 SGHKS, CDR2 YYEKEE (reference sequence). Documented time point: newly diagnosed GD, antithyroid drugs for less than 3 months. Making the TCR library involved RNA that had been extracted from PBMCs. Peripheral blood, approximately 9 milliliters per patient, was collected in EDTA tubes. Turning to this clonotype: Antigen unknown. A junction boundary mismatches the germline segment, possibly from a read error.

The sample here was peripheral blood mononuclear cells (PBMCs), taken at new diagnosis, from a patient treated with antithyroid drugs. J is TRBJ2-1 and V is TRBV5-5, with a tentative D call TRBD1 (7 bases). The receptor was isolated from a female donor with Graves disease. The CDR3 bases are TGTGCCAACAGCTTAGGAGGGGGCGATGAGCAGTTCTTC. Translation gives CANSLGGGDEQFF.